Presented here are 11 T cell receptor beta chains from one specimen sequenced in a study of PD-1 blockade in classical Hodgkin lymphoma. Time point specified: newly diagnosed, previously untreated cHL patient sample. Purification of CD4+ T cells from thawed PBMCs was achieved by magnetic negative selection. Repertoires were generated with immunoSEQ multiplex PCR, while TCRdb's copy carries only in-frame clones and drops some. Of approximately 21,000 clones in the sample, 85% to 95% are singletons; the top ten hold roughly 0.38%. The sequenced sample was CD4+ T cells from blood. The receptors shown here come from a human donor with classical Hodgkin lymphoma.

This sequence joins TRBV9 and TRBJ2-3; a possible D gene is TRBD1 (6 bases). V gave up 2 bases and J gave up 6 bases, with 13 bases separating them. The CDR3 length is 14 residues. Germline V gene lookup returns CDR1 SGDLS and CDR2 YYNGEE. The CDR3 bases are TGTGCCAGCAGCGTTAGGACAGCGTGGGATACGCAGTATTTT. Translated, it gives CASSVRTAWDTQYF. The whole variable domain, remainder taken from reference TRBV9 and TRBJ2-3, is DSGVTQTPKHLITATGQRVTLRCSPRSGDLSVYWYQQSLDQGLQFLIQYYNGEERAKGNILERFSAQQFPDLHSELNLSSLELGDSALYFCASSVRTAWDTQYFGPGTRLTVL.

This chain connects TRBV6-1 to TRBJ1-4, with D unresolved. This CDR3 has 14 amino acids. The V and J ends lost 2 bases and 5 bases respectively, with 9 bases between them. Germline V gene sequence: CDR1 MNHNS, CDR2 SASEGT. In nucleotides, the CDR3 is TGTGCCAGCAGTGAAAATAGAGGAAATGAAAAACTGTTTTTT. Its protein is CASSENRGNEKLFF.

The chain carries TRBV11-2 and TRBJ2-7; 8 positions match TRBD1. V lost 3 bases, J lost 3 bases, and 7 bases stayed unmatched. The germline gives CDR1 SGHAT, CDR2 FQNNGV. The CDR3 is 15 residues long. In nucleotides, the CDR3 is TGTGCCAGCAGCTTCCGGGGGACAGGAAGCTACGAGCAGTACTTC. It codes for CASSFRGTGSYEQYF.

The rearrangement links TRBV5-1 to TRBJ2-7, with D possibly TRBD1 on 6 matching bases. Germline loops: CDR1 SGHRS, CDR2 YFSETQ. Trimming took off 1 base at V and 5 bases at J, with 13 bases between the two ends. The CDR3 is 14 amino acids. CDR3 nucleotides: TGCGCCAGCAGCTTGTCACAGGCAGGGGACGAGCAGTACTTC. It is translated as CASSLSQAGDEQYF.

The genes are TRBV5-1 and TRBJ2-3, with D possibly being TRBD1 (6 bases). V was trimmed by 4 bases and J by 1 base, leaving 13 bases between them. From germline, CDR1 is SGHRS and CDR2 YFSETQ. The CDR3 has 15 residues. The CDR3 nucleotides read TGCGCCAGCAGCCTCCGGGACACAGGCACAGATACGCAGTATTTT. Amino acids: CASSLRDTGTDTQYF.

The chain uses TRBV19 and TRBJ2-7, with 13 bases matching TRBD2. V trimming: 5 bases; J trimming: 1 base; junction bases outside the gene matches: 2. CDR1 is LNHDA, CDR2 SQIVND, per germline (reference sequence). CDR3 length: 15 amino acids. The DNA of the CDR3 is TGTGCCAGTAGTGTGACTAGCGGGAGGTCCTACGAGCAGTACTTC. Its protein is CASSVTSGRSYEQYF. Based on the CDR3 plus reference TRBV19 and TRBJ2-7, the full variable domain is DGGITQSPKYLFRKEGQNVTLSCEQNLNHDAMYWYRQDPGQGLRLIYYSQIVNDFQKGDIAEGYSVSREKKESFPLTVTSAQKNPTAFYLCASSVTSGRSYEQYFGPGTRLTVT.

V and J are TRBV7-9 and TRBJ2-3; no clear D. Trimming cost V 2 bases and J 2 bases, with 14 bases left between them. The CDR3 spans 16 residues. CDR1 is SEHNR, CDR2 FQNEAQ, per germline (reference sequence). As DNA, the CDR3 is TGTGCCAGCAGCTTACTCCCCCTAGGTGTCACAGATACGCAGTATTTT. Protein sequence: CASSLLPLGVTDTQYF.

The V gene is TRBV15, the J gene TRBJ1-1, with 10 bases aligning to TRBD1. V shed 5 bases and J 0 bases; nucleotides not matched to a gene: 15. In germline, CDR1 is LNHNV, CDR2 YYDKDF (reference sequence). There are 19 residues in the CDR3. CDR3 amino acids: CATSSREGQGRGMNTEAFF. Here the CDR3 DNA reads TGTGCCACCAGCTCCAGAGAGGGACAGGGGCGAGGAATGAACACTGAAGCTTTCTTT.

The rearrangement uses TRBV2 and TRBJ2-1; TRBD2 agrees at 12 bases. CDR3 size: 15 residues. From germline, CDR1 is SNHLY and CDR2 FYNNEI. The junction had 6 bases not matched to a gene; V was cut back by 4 bases and J by 8 bases. The CDR3 is CASSGLAGDSYEQFF. The CDR3, as DNA: TGTGCCAGCAGTGGACTAGCGGGAGATTCCTATGAGCAGTTCTTC.

The J gene is TRBJ1-1, the V gene TRBV6-5, with unresolved D. The CDR3 has 13 residues. Germline V gives CDR1 MNHEY, CDR2 SVGAGI. V lost 2 bases, J lost 1 base, and 5 bases lay in between. The chain's CDR3 is CASSYAENTEAFF. In DNA form, the CDR3 reads TGTGCCAGCAGTTACGCAGAGAACACTGAAGCTTTCTTT.

The rearrangement joins TRBV4-3 to TRBJ2-2, with D uncertain. The CDR3 is 16 amino acids. Germline V gives CDR1 LGHNA, CDR2 YSLEER. The V end was cut by 0 bases, the J end by 0 bases, with 8 bases between. The CDR3 is CASSQEIYANTGELFF. As DNA, the CDR3 is TGCGCCAGCAGCCAAGAAATCTACGCGAACACCGGGGAGCTGTTTTTT.